These 21 T cell receptor beta chains were sequenced from one sample in a study of shared clonotypes between healthy human individuals. Sequenced by immunoSEQ multiplex PCR; TCRdb stores in-frame clones only, minus some. Of about 690,000 clones listed, roughly 91% are singletons. The sequenced sample was memory CD8+ T cells from PBMCs. Subset denoted: CD45RO+ cells pooled with CCR7-negative TemRA cells. The receptors were gathered from a man younger than 35 in good health. Some clones in this sample may be carry-over from other donors' samples.

This chain uses TRBV7-9 with TRBJ1-2; 7 bases agree with TRBD1. After removal of 1 base from V and 7 bases from J, the junction contained 12 bases not matched to a gene. CDR3 length: 16 residues. Germline values: CDR1 SEHNR, CDR2 FQNEAQ (reference sequence). The CDR3 loop is CASSLDQGVVKTGYTF. In DNA, the CDR3 is TGTGCCAGCAGCTTAGATCAGGGGGTTGTGAAGACTGGCTACACCTTC.

This clone has only one observation. The chain uses TRBV27 and TRBJ2-1, with TRBD1 as a possible D gene (6 bases). CDR3 length: 14 residues. Trimming removed 7 bases at V and 2 bases at J, with 12 bases between. Germline CDR1 MNHEY, CDR2 SMNVEV (reference sequence). DNA of the CDR3: TGTGCCAGCAAGAATCGGACAGCCTACAATGAGCAGTTCTTC. This gives the protein CASKNRTAYNEQFF.

This sequence joins TRBV19 and TRBJ1-1; D not certain. CDR1 and CDR2 (germline): LNHDA, SQIVND (reference sequence). V was pared by 8 bases and J by 4 bases, with 5 bases between. The CDR3 extends over 10 amino acids. The CDR3 region is CASYATEAFF. Here the CDR3 DNA reads TGTGCCAGTTATGCCACTGAAGCTTTCTTT.

The rearrangement links TRBV5-1 to TRBJ1-2; weak D call: TRBD1 (6 bases). With 0 bases removed from V and 7 bases from J, the gap between germline ends came to 13 bases. The V gene's germline CDR1 is SGHRS and CDR2 YFSETQ. The CDR3 length is 14 residues. The CDR3 reads CASSLGSGGRGYTF. Written as DNA, the CDR3 is TGCGCCAGCAGCTTGGGTTCCGGGGGCCGTGGCTACACCTTC.

This clone was observed a single time. V is TRBV9 and J is TRBJ2-7, with 9 bases lining up with TRBD1. V was clipped by 3 bases and J by 3 bases; unmatched bases: 10. CDR1 and CDR2 from the germline V gene are SGDLS and YYNGEE. The CDR3 is 16 residues long. CDR3 region: CASSAYTGTGFYEQYF. The CDR3, as DNA: TGTGCCAGCAGCGCCTATACCGGGACAGGGTTCTACGAGCAGTACTTC. The full variable domain, rest sourced from reference TRBV9 and TRBJ2-7, is DSGVTQTPKHLITATGQRVTLRCSPRSGDLSVYWYQQSLDQGLQFLIQYYNGEERAKGNILERFSAQQFPDLHSELNLSSLELGDSALYFCASSAYTGTGFYEQYFGPGTRLTVT.

The chain links TRBV15 to TRBJ1-2; 7 bases match TRBD1. CDR1 is LNHNV, CDR2 YYDKDF, per germline (reference sequence). The V and J ends lost 0 bases and 4 bases, in that order; junction bases with no gene match: 20. The CDR3 extends over 20 amino acids. The CDR3 loop is CATSRDIPGQQKSVLYGYTF. The CDR3 nucleotides read TGTGCCACCAGCAGAGATATACCGGGACAGCAAAAATCAGTACTCTATGGCTACACCTTC.

A few counts support this clone. Other DNA sequences within the sample encode an identical CDR3. The chain employs TRBV9 and TRBJ2-1, with 11 positions matching TRBD2. V was pared by 3 bases and J by 4 bases, with 3 bases of the junction left unmatched. Germline CDR1 SGDLS, CDR2 YYNGEE. CDR3 length equals 15 residues. In DNA, the CDR3 is TGTGCCAGCAGCGCCGGGACTAGCGGTTACAATGAGCAGTTCTTC. Encoded protein: CASSAGTSGYNEQFF.

This chain joins TRBV27 and TRBJ1-3, with unresolved D. Trimming took 2 bases from V and 0 from J, leaving 8 bases between them. The CDR3 runs 15 residues. From germline, CDR1 is MNHEY and CDR2 SMNVEV (reference sequence). Here the CDR3 DNA reads TGTGCCAGCAGTTTAAGCCTAAGCTCTGGAAACACCATATATTTT. Protein: CASSLSLSSGNTIYF.

The chain joins TRBV15 to TRBJ2-5; 10 bases align to TRBD2. The CDR3 consists of 16 residues. Germline-derived CDR1 and CDR2 are LNHNV and YYDKDF (reference sequence). V lost 1 base and J lost 1; bases outside the gene matches: 3. The CDR3 bases are TGTGCCACCAGCAGAGTAGCGGGAGGACCCCAAGAGACCCAGTACTTC. Its protein is CATSRVAGGPQETQYF.

The rearrangement joins TRBV28 to TRBJ2-1; a possible D gene is TRBD2 (5 bases). V was cut by 10 bases and J by 5 bases, with 15 bases left in between. The length of the CDR3 is 13 residues. Germline values: CDR1 MDHEN, CDR2 SYDVKM. The CDR3 loop is CATRLIGDNEQFF. CDR3 sequence (DNA): TGTGCCACCCGCCTCATCGGGGACAATGAGCAGTTCTTC.

The chain carries TRBV28 and TRBJ2-7, with 11 positions matching TRBD2. The CDR3 runs 16 residues. Losses at the gene ends were 5 bases for V and 3 bases for J; bases not matched to a gene: 9. Germline assignment: CDR1 MDHEN and CDR2 SYDVKM. CDR3 sequence (DNA): TGTGCCAGCAGTCTTATTCCGGGACTAGCGGTCTACGAGCAGTACTTC. Protein: CASSLIPGLAVYEQYF.

This clone was counted many times. The gene calls are TRBV10-3 and TRBJ1-1; D remains unclear. Per germline, CDR1 ENHRY and CDR2 SYGVKD. V gave up 0 bases and J gave up 11 bases, with 19 bases separating them. CDR3 length equals 15 residues. DNA of the CDR3: TGTGCCATCAGTGAGTCGATCCAGAGCACGGGTGAGGCTTTCTTT. Translation gives CAISESIQSTGEAFF.

The V and J genes are TRBV10-2 and TRBJ2-7, with 9 positions matching TRBD2. The V and J ends lost 0 bases and 2 bases, in that order; junction bases with no gene match: 2. Germline CDR1 reads WSHSY; CDR2 reads SAAADI. This CDR3 contains 15 residues. This chain's CDR3 is CASSESAGGPYEQYF. CDR3 DNA: TGCGCCAGCAGTGAGTCCGCGGGAGGGCCCTACGAGCAGTACTTC.

About this clone itself: The sample has other DNA sequences that encode this CDR3 too. The chain links TRBV27 to TRBJ2-7, with unresolved D. There are 13 residues in the CDR3. Germline CDR1 MNHEY, CDR2 SMNVEV (reference sequence). V was shortened by 0 bases and J by 4 bases, with 7 bases between the two germline ends. DNA for the CDR3: TGTGCCAGCAGTTTATCGAGCCGTTACGAGCAGTACTTC. It specifies CASSLSSRYEQYF.

This chain uses TRBV28 with TRBJ1-5; the D is unclear. The CDR3 totals 15 residues. The V end lost 3 bases, the J end lost 8 bases, and 17 bases lay between the germline ends. CDR1 and CDR2 (germline): MDHEN, SYDVKM. CDR3 amino acids: CASSFSGGPLKPQHF. Written as DNA, the CDR3 is TGTGCCAGCAGTTTCTCCGGCGGGCCGCTCAAGCCCCAGCATTTT.

CDR3: CASSQAGTPGNTIYF. The CDR3 region has the DNA TGCGCCAGCAGCCAAGCCGGGACACCAGGAAACACCATATATTTT. The J gene is TRBJ1-3, the V gene TRBV4-1; tentatively, D is TRBD1 (6 bases). The CDR3 consists of 15 residues. CDR1 MGHRA and CDR2 YSYEKL come from the germline V gene. V lost 1 base, J lost 4 bases, and 11 bases lay in between.

The chain recombines TRBV19 with TRBJ1-1; D not resolved. The CDR3 is made up of 15 amino acids. Germline V gives CDR1 LNHDA, CDR2 SQIVND (reference sequence). The ends were cut back, 3 bases at V and 3 bases at J, with 14 bases in the middle. Here the CDR3 reads CASSIRRLPDTEAFF. The CDR3 DNA reads TGTGCCAGTAGTATTAGGCGCCTCCCCGACACTGAAGCTTTCTTT.

The chain links TRBV27 to TRBJ1-2, with 7 nucleotides matching TRBD1. After removal of 1 base from V and 8 bases from J, the junction contained 10 bases not matched to a gene. The CDR3 is 15 residues long. CDR1 is MNHEY, CDR2 SMNVEV, per germline (reference sequence). In nucleotides, the CDR3 is TGTGCCAGCAGTTTATATCAAGACAGGGCAACCGGCTACACCTTC. This codes for CASSLYQDRATGYTF.

This clone was seen a few times. The V and J genes are TRBV2 and TRBJ1-2, with D maybe TRBD1 (5 bases). Germline assignment: CDR1 SNHLY and CDR2 FYNNEI. V gave up 11 bases and J gave up 7 bases, with 14 bases separating them. This CDR3 is built from 11 residues. The CDR3 loop reads CAPRGGAGYTF. DNA for the CDR3: TGTGCCCCTCGGGGAGGGGCTGGCTACACCTTC.

J is TRBJ2-7 and V is TRBV27; D might be TRBD2 (7 bases). In germline, CDR1 is MNHEY, CDR2 SMNVEV (reference sequence). The V and J ends lost 3 bases and 1 base respectively, with 13 bases between them. The CDR3 has 15 residues. As DNA, the CDR3 is TGTGCCAGCAGTTTGGGCAGGGGAGGGTCCTACGAGCAGTACTTC. Its translation is CASSLGRGGSYEQYF.

The chain couples TRBV19 to TRBJ2-3; D is unclear. This CDR3 region has 21 residues. V gave up 9 bases and J gave up 0 bases, with 34 bases separating them. The germline CDR1 and CDR2 sequences are LNHDA and SQIVND (reference sequence). The CDR3 loop is CASPFYAQRSPGSRSTDTQYF. The CDR3 nucleotides read TGTGCCAGCCCATTCTACGCCCAACGGTCCCCAGGCTCGCGGAGCACAGATACGCAGTATTTT.